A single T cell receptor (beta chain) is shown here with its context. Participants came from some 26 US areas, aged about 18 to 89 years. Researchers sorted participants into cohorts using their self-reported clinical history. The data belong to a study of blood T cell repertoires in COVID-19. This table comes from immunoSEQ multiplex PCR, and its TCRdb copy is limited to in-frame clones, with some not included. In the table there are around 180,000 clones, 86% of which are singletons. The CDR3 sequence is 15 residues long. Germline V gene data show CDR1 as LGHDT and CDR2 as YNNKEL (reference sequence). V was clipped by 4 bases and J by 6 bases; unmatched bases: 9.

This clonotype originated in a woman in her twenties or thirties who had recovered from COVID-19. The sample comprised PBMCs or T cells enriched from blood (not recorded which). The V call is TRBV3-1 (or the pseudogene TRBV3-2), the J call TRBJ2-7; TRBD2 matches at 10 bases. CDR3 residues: CASSPRTSGAGEQYF. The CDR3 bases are TGTGCCAGCAGCCCTCGGACTAGCGGAGCGGGCGAGCAGTACTTC.